Described below is a single T cell receptor (beta chain) sequence and its context. The germline V and J ends were trimmed by 0 bases and 5 bases, with 8 bases remaining between them. The germline CDR1 and CDR2 sequences are SGHAT and FQNNGV. This CDR3 has 14 amino acids. These data belong to a study of T cells in localized non-small cell lung cancer. This table comes from immunoSEQ multiplex PCR, and its TCRdb copy is limited to in-frame clones, with some not included. The profile shows under 40,000 clones, approximately 86% of them singletons. The sequences come from peripheral blood mononuclear cells, collected before any cancer treatment. This clonotype was sampled from a man between 40 and 70 years old with stage III lung adenocarcinoma. The rearrangement uses TRBV11-2 and TRBJ1-3; D ambiguous. CDR3 amino acids: CASSLERTRNTIYF. CDR3 in DNA: TGTGCCAGCAGCTTAGAGCGCACACGAAACACCATATATTTT.